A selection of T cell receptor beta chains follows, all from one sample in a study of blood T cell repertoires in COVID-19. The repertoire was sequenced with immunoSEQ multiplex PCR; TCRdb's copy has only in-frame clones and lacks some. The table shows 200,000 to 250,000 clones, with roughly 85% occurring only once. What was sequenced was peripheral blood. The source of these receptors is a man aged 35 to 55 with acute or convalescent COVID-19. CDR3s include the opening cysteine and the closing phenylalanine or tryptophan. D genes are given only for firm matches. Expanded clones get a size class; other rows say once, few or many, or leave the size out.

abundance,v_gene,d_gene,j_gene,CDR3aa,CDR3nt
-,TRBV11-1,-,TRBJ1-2,CASSLNQGSNGYTF,TGTGCCAGCAGCTTAAATCAGGGGAGCAATGGCTACACCTTC
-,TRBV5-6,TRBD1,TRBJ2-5,CASSSWSGQGETQYF,TGTGCCAGCAGCTCGTGGTCGGGACAGGGTGAGACCCAGTACTTC
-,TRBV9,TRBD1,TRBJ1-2,CASSPSQGVYGYTF,TGTGCCAGCAGCCCTTCCCAGGGGGTCTATGGCTACACCTTC
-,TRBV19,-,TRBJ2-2,CASSRTGELFF,TGTGCCAGTAGCCGCACCGGGGAGCTGTTTTTT
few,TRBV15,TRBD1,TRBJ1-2,CATGQGAPPHGYTF,TGTGCCACCGGACAGGGGGCCCCACCCCATGGCTACACCTTC
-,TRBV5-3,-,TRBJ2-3,CAPEGDTQYF,TGTGCCCCGGAGGGAGATACGCAGTATTTT
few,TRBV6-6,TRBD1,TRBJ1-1,CASDRGSNTEAFF,TGTGCCAGCGACAGGGGCTCGAACACTGAAGCTTTCTTT
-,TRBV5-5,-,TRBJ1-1,CASSSPAGTLNTEAFF,TGTGCCAGCAGCTCCCCTGCCGGGACACTGAACACTGAAGCTTTCTTT
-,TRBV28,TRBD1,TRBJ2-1,CASTRTGSVSYNEQFF,TGTGCCAGCACTCGGACAGGGTCCGTCTCCTACAATGAGCAGTTCTTC
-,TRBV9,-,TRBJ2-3,CASSFTGTPPPDTQYF,TGTGCCAGCAGCTTTACCGGGACTCCACCCCCAGATACGCAGTATTTT
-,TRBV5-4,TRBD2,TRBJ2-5,CASSPTRSGGAGETQYF,TGTGCCAGCAGCCCCACACGGAGCGGGGGGGCCGGGGAGACCCAGTACTTC
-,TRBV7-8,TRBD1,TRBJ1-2,CASSPPRQGTNYGYTF,TGTGCCAGCAGCCCTCCCAGACAGGGAACTAACTATGGCTACACCTTC
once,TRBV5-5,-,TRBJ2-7,CASSLIQGSYYEQYF,TGTGCCAGCAGCCTTATTCAGGGATCCTACTACGAGCAGTACTTC
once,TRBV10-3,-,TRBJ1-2,CAISEGTSNYGYTF,TGTGCCATCAGTGAGGGCACAAGTAACTATGGCTACACCTTC
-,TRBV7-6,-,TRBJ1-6,CASSLGDSNNSPLHF,TGTGCCAGCAGCTTAGGGGACTCCAATAATTCACCCCTCCACTTT
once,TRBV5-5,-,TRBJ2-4,CASSWDSSAKNIQYF,TGTGCCAGCAGCTGGGACTCCTCAGCCAAAAACATTCAGTACTTC
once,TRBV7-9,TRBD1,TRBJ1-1,CASSLAGTARAEAFF,TGTGCCAGCAGCTTAGCGGGGACAGCGCGGGCTGAAGCTTTCTTT
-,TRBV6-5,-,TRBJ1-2,CASSSGGFREGYTF,TGTGCCAGCAGTTCCGGGGGTTTTAGGGAAGGCTACACCTTC